This T cell receptor (beta chain) came from a study of control samples from healthy donors and cancer patients (dated by TCRdb to the early 2020s). V loses 4 bases at its end and J loses 9 bases; junction bases beyond the gene matches: 8. The CDR3 starts with the cysteine, ends with the phenylalanine, and has 15 residues. The only DNA kept is the CDR3, 45 bases in frame from the first base. According to the germline V gene (reference sequence), CDR1 reads LGHDT and CDR2 reads YNNKEL. As concerns this clone: Its cognate antigen has yet to be identified. No base-level quality is on record; no much larger clone is a single base apart.

The library relied on the immunoSEQ multiplex PCR assay. Here the immuneACCESS table is served through TCRdb, limited to in-frame sequences with V and J called. Missing clones are a known gap in these copies; in checked studies unresolved V genes cover under half, and the rest lacks a known reason. This sample lists approximately 150,000 clones; 96% were detected once. The top ten constitute approximately 1% of the sample. The sequence came from a woman aged 25 to 39 in good health. Sequences were obtained from blood. This chain joins TRBV3-1 (or the pseudogene TRBV3-2) to TRBJ1-5; 11 central bases correspond to TRBD1. CDR3 protein: CASSLGQGAARPQHF. The DNA sequence reads TGTGCCAGCAGCCTTGGACAGGGGGCGGCTCGGCCCCAGCATTTT.